A single sample is the source of the 16 T cell receptor delta chains below, sequenced in a study of Vδ1+ human thymocytes. The study, taken as a whole, reports: Thymic TRG and TRD repertoires appeared highly polyclonal, with Gaussian CDR3 length distributions.

These receptors' targets are unknown. Extracted RNA was reverse transcribed into cDNA. Pooled V-gene forward primers with one constant-region reverse primer generated the CDR3 amplicons by multiplex PCR. TCRdb re-called the multiplex PCR reads with CATT. The top ten hold over 0.35% of the sample, which has more than 45,000 delta-chain clones, over 12% seen once. The sample consisted of Vdelta1+ gamma-delta thymocytes from the thymus. Documented subset: FACS-sorted CD3+ TCRalphabeta- TCRVdelta1+ TCRVdelta2- thymocytes. Source of these receptors: a girl younger than two who had congenital heart surgery.

The V and J genes are TRDV1 and TRDJ1, with 8 bases identical to TRDD3. CDR1 and CDR2 (germline): TSWWSYY, QGS. This CDR3 has 17 residues. V trimming: 1 base; J trimming: 8 bases; junction bases outside the gene matches: 15. This CDR3 is CALGEPPKTYWGGKLIF. The CDR3 coding sequence is TGTGCTCTTGGGGAACCTCCTAAAACGTACTGGGGGGGAAAACTCATCTTT.

The V call is TRDV1, the J call TRDJ1; 8 bases agree with TRDD3. Trimming removed 0 bases from V and 9 bases from J; junction bases left unmatched: 18. Germline V lookup: CDR1 TSWWSYY, CDR2 QGS. The CDR3 length is 18 residues. This CDR3 is CALGELSLPPRDTDELIF. CDR3 DNA sequence: TGTGCTCTTGGGGAACTATCCCTTCCCCCTCGGGATACGGATGAACTCATCTTT.

The V gene is TRDV1, the J gene TRDJ1; 7 nucleotides align to TRDD3. Trimming at V came to 2 bases and at J to 0 bases, leaving 9 bases not matched to a gene. Germline V gene sequence: CDR1 TSWWSYY, CDR2 QGS. The CDR3 contains 17 residues. The DNA for the CDR3 is TGTGCTCTTGGGGAAGGCAGTACTGGGGATTACACCGATAAACTCATCTTT. Protein sequence: CALGEGSTGDYTDKLIF.

The chain couples TRDV1 to TRDJ1; tentatively, D is TRDD3 (5 bases). This CDR3 has 19 amino acids. Germline V gene data show CDR1 as TSWWSYY and CDR2 as QGS. V dropped 0 bases and J dropped 0 bases, with 20 bases sitting between them. CDR3 in amino acids: CALGELVAGPEPYTDKLIF. CDR3 coding DNA: TGTGCTCTTGGGGAACTAGTAGCTGGGCCAGAGCCGTACACCGATAAACTCATCTTT.

The genes are TRDV1 and TRDJ1; D remains ambiguous. The CDR3 extends over 18 amino acids. Germline loops: CDR1 TSWWSYY, CDR2 QGS. Trimming cost V 1 base and J 3 bases, with 21 bases left between them. CDR3 protein: CALGERPGALFPSDKLIF. DNA for the CDR3: TGTGCTCTTGGGGAACGTCCCGGAGCCCTATTTCCATCCGATAAACTCATCTTT.

The rearrangement links TRDV1 to TRDJ2; TRDD3 aligns across 10 bases. With V trimmed by 3 bases and J by 5 bases, 15 bases remained unmatched. CDR1 and CDR2 (germline): TSWWSYY, QGS. The CDR3 spans 19 residues. For the CDR3, the DNA is TGTGCTCTTGGGGAGAAGACTTTTAGGGGGATACGTGAAACAGCACAACTCTTCTTT. This encodes CALGEKTFRGIRETAQLFF.

In this sample, this clone turned up a few times. The V call is TRDV1, the J call TRDJ1; no clear D. This CDR3 is 16 amino acids long. CDR1 is TSWWSYY, CDR2 QGS, per germline. The V and J ends lost 0 bases and 0 bases respectively, with 11 bases between them. The CDR3 nucleotides read TGTGCTCTTGGGGAACTTAACCCCGCGTACACCGATAAACTCATCTTT. Protein product: CALGELNPAYTDKLIF.

Only a few counts were recorded for this clone. The chain combines TRDV1 with TRDJ1; TRDD3 agrees at 12 bases. In germline, CDR1 is TSWWSYY, CDR2 QGS. Trimming removed 4 bases from V and 5 bases from J; junction bases left unmatched: 8. The CDR3 extends over 16 amino acids. The DNA for the CDR3 is TGTGCTCTTGGGGTAGATACTGGGGGATACAGGGATAAACTCATCTTT. Its translation: CALGVDTGGYRDKLIF.

The chain links TRDV1 to TRDJ1; possibly TRDD3 for D (6 bases). Trimming shortened V by 2 bases and J by 2 bases, and 24 bases separated the two germline ends. Germline CDR1 TSWWSYY, CDR2 QGS. CDR3 length equals 19 residues. For the CDR3, the DNA is TGTGCTCTTGGGGAAATAAGACCCCCTGGGTGGGGATCAACCGATAAACTCATCTTT. It specifies CALGEIRPPGWGSTDKLIF.

V is TRDV1 and J is TRDJ1; D uncertain. Deletions cut 7 bases from V and 0 bases from J, with 12 bases between. CDR3 length: 14 residues. Looked up from germline, CDR1 is TSWWSYY and CDR2 is QGS. The CDR3 protein is CALVSFLYTDKLIF. CDR3 nucleotide sequence: TGTGCTCTTGTCTCCTTTCTCTACACCGATAAACTCATCTTT.

This rearrangement joins TRDV1 to TRDJ1, with D perhaps being TRDD2 or TRDD3 (5 bases each). CDR1 is TSWWSYY, CDR2 QGS, per germline. This CDR3 region has 23 residues. Deletions cut 5 bases from V and 1 base from J, with 38 bases between. Here the CDR3 DNA reads TGTGCTCTTGGGCTACGCTCTTCCACCCTTTCTTCAAGTTCAGGGGACGTCACCGATAAACTCATCTTT. This sequence encodes CALGLRSSTLSSSSGDVTDKLIF.

This clone occurred a few times. J is TRDJ1 and V is TRDV1, with D uncertain. This CDR3 has 19 residues. Per the germline V gene, CDR1 is TSWWSYY and CDR2 is QGS. V was pared by 5 bases and J by 7 bases, with 32 bases between. CDR3 residues: CALGSHTPPNRRVLVKLIF. The CDR3 DNA is TGTGCTCTTGGGTCCCATACCCCACCCAACCGGAGGGTACTTGTTAAACTCATCTTT.

This chain links TRDV1 with TRDJ1, with D hard to call. The CDR3 spans 13 residues. Germline CDR1 is TSWWSYY and CDR2 is QGS. V lost 0 bases and J lost 7, with 9 bases in between. As DNA, the CDR3 is TGTGCTCTTGGGGAACTCAGGCAGTCTAAACTCATCTTT. Amino acids: CALGELRQSKLIF.

The chain recombines TRDV1 with TRDJ1; D assignment may be TRDD2 or TRDD3 (9 bases each). From germline, CDR1 is TSWWSYY and CDR2 QGS. Trimming cost V 0 bases and J 1 base, with 33 bases left between them. The CDR3 covers 23 residues. For the CDR3, the DNA is TGTGCTCTTGGGGAACTTCAGCCTTCCTACGGCCTACTGGGGGACCAGCGCACCGATAAACTCATCTTT. This encodes CALGELQPSYGLLGDQRTDKLIF.

This sequence joins TRDV1 and TRDJ1; 10 bases map to TRDD3. CDR3 size: 21 residues. The germline CDR1 and CDR2 sequences are TSWWSYY and QGS. V shed 3 bases and J 0 bases; nucleotides not matched to a gene: 19. The CDR3: CALGDCLSPTGGSPYTDKLIF. The CDR3 DNA reads as TGTGCTCTTGGGGATTGCCTGTCGCCTACTGGGGGATCCCCGTACACCGATAAACTCATCTTT.

This chain links TRDV1 with TRDJ1, with TRDD3 as a possible D gene (9 bases). CDR1 TSWWSYY and CDR2 QGS come from the germline V gene. The CDR3 spans 17 residues. Trimming removed 5 bases at V and 3 bases at J, with 22 bases between. The CDR3 DNA is TGTGCTCTTGGGAGCTTCCTACGGGGATACGGTGCCGATAAACTCATCTTT. Protein: CALGSFLRGYGADKLIF.